This T cell receptor (beta chain) came from a study of CD8+CD57+ T cells in acquired aplastic anemia. Study in general: Roughly 3.2 ug was the average amount of DNA from sorted CD4+ and CD8+ cells.

Regarding this clonotype: Antigen: not known.

Genomic DNA provided the template from which TCR beta VDJ and CDR3 profiles were obtained. TCRdb analysed the reads with MiXCR anew, one entry per CDR3 protein. The sample has more than 250,000 distinct CDR3 sequences; around three fifths are singletons. This CDR3 spans 16 amino acids. Per germline, CDR1 SEHNR and CDR2 FQNEAQ (reference sequence). Trimming shortened V by 2 bases and J by 2 bases, and 14 bases separated the two germline ends. General observations from the study: Patients and healthy controls showed no significant CD8+ Simpson's diversity difference. Researchers report that twenty-nine CD8+ CDR3 sequences appeared in both patients and controls.

The clonotype was recovered from a human donor with severe aplastic anemia or a healthy control (not recorded which). The rearrangement uses TRBV7-9 and TRBJ2-3; D is perhaps TRBD2 (6 bases). Sequenced: sorted CD4+, CD8+, or CD8+CD57+ T cells (not recorded which) from PBMCs. CDR3 bases: TGTGCCAGCAGCTTATCGCGGGACCTCATCACAGATACGCAGTATTTT. The encoded protein is CASSLSRDLITDTQYF.